The clone carrying this TCR beta chain appeared once. This entry is derived from a study of T cell changes during pregnancy in multiple sclerosis. The protocol was immunoSEQ multiplex PCR, while the TCRdb copy is restricted to in-frame clones and leaves out a portion. The repertoire holds about 61,000 clones, with approximately 90% as singletons. This sequence was found in a female donor in good health, enrolled as a control in a pregnancy study. The specimen comprised peripheral blood, sampled in the first trimester of pregnancy.

The CDR3 DNA reads TGTGCCAGTAGTAGCAGGGAATATGGCTACACCTTC. It translates to CASSSREYGYTF. The V call is TRBV19, the J call TRBJ1-2, with a weak D call TRBD1 (5 bases). V gave up 4 bases and J gave up 5 bases, with 8 bases separating them. Germline CDR1 LNHDA, CDR2 SQIVND (reference sequence). This CDR3 comprises 12 residues.